This is a list of T cell receptor beta chains from one sample in a study of Ad26.COV2.S vaccination and SARS-CoV-2 variants. This table comes from immunoSEQ multiplex PCR, and its TCRdb copy is limited to in-frame clones, with some not included. The sample includes a few hundred thousand clones, about 90% of them seen just once. The source was peripheral blood, collected in a trial of Ad26.COV2.S vaccine versus placebo. These receptors were obtained from a person aged 18-65 years who received the Ad26.COV2.S COVID-19 vaccine or a placebo. The CDR3 runs from the conserved cysteine through the conserved F or W. D genes are given only for firm matches. Clone size is shown for a subset of rows, as once, few, many or a class of expanded clone.

CDR3aa: CASSPIGTASGANVLTF; CDR3nt: TGTGCCAGCAGCCCCATCGGGACCGCCTCTGGGGCCAACGTCCTGACTTTC; abundance: many; j_gene: TRBJ2-6; d_gene: NA; v_gene: TRBV4-2
CDR3aa: CASSQVAGVGEQYF; CDR3nt: TGTGCCAGCAGCCAAGTAGCGGGAGTAGGTGAGCAGTACTTC; abundance: NA; j_gene: TRBJ2-7; d_gene: TRBD2; v_gene: TRBV4-2
CDR3aa: CASKPDSSTDTQYF; CDR3nt: TGTGCCAGCAAACCTGATTCGAGCACAGATACGCAGTATTTT; abundance: NA; j_gene: TRBJ2-3; d_gene: NA; v_gene: TRBV28
CDR3aa: CATSRDGYLEQFF; CDR3nt: TGTGCCACCAGCAGAGATGGTTATCTTGAGCAGTTCTTC; abundance: NA; j_gene: TRBJ2-1; d_gene: NA; v_gene: TRBV15
CDR3aa: CASSQLAGAGEQFF; CDR3nt: TGCGCCAGCAGCCAACTAGCGGGAGCGGGAGAGCAGTTCTTC; abundance: NA; j_gene: TRBJ2-1; d_gene: TRBD2; v_gene: TRBV4-1
CDR3aa: CASSQDLGSTDTQYF; CDR3nt: TGTGCCAGCAGCCAAGATCTGGGGAGCACAGATACGCAGTATTTT; abundance: NA; j_gene: TRBJ2-3; d_gene: NA; v_gene: TRBV3-1/TRBV3-2
CDR3aa: CASSKLAGVQEQYF; CDR3nt: TGTGCCAGCAGTAAACTAGCGGGAGTGCAGGAGCAGTACTTC; abundance: NA; j_gene: TRBJ2-7; d_gene: TRBD2; v_gene: TRBV11-2
CDR3aa: CASSGPGPSTQSYEQYF; CDR3nt: TGTGCCAGCAGTGGACCTGGCCCCAGTACCCAATCCTACGAGCAGTACTTC; abundance: NA; j_gene: TRBJ2-7; d_gene: NA; v_gene: TRBV28
CDR3aa: CASSVDPSGTHEKLFF; CDR3nt: TGTGCCAGCAGCGTGGACCCGTCAGGGACACATGAAAAACTGTTTTTT; abundance: NA; j_gene: TRBJ1-4; d_gene: NA; v_gene: TRBV9
CDR3aa: CASSRTGESYEQYF; CDR3nt: TGTGCCAGCAGTCGGACAGGGGAGTCCTACGAGCAGTACTTC; abundance: NA; j_gene: TRBJ2-7; d_gene: TRBD1; v_gene: TRBV6-5
CDR3aa: CASSLESGDGEKLFF; CDR3nt: TGCGCCAGCAGCTTGGAGTCGGGCGACGGTGAAAAACTGTTTTTT; abundance: NA; j_gene: TRBJ1-4; d_gene: NA; v_gene: TRBV5-1
CDR3aa: CASSWDRGGTEAFF; CDR3nt: TGTGCCAGCAGCTGGGACAGGGGTGGGACTGAAGCTTTCTTT; abundance: NA; j_gene: TRBJ1-1; d_gene: TRBD1; v_gene: TRBV5-6
CDR3aa: CASSLRQGWQPQHF; CDR3nt: TGTGCCAGCAGTTTAAGACAGGGCTGGCAGCCCCAGCATTTT; abundance: NA; j_gene: TRBJ1-5; d_gene: TRBD1; v_gene: TRBV28
CDR3aa: CASSIGLAGVLWEDTQYF; CDR3nt: TGTGCCAGCAGCATAGGACTAGCGGGAGTATTGTGGGAAGATACGCAGTATTTT; abundance: NA; j_gene: TRBJ2-3; d_gene: TRBD2; v_gene: TRBV7-2
CDR3aa: CASSPPAGRSGANVLTF; CDR3nt: TGTGCCAGCTCACCACCCGCAGGGCGATCTGGGGCCAACGTCCTGACTTTC; abundance: NA; j_gene: TRBJ2-6; d_gene: NA; v_gene: TRBV18
CDR3aa: CASSLLELDTQYF; CDR3nt: TGTGCCAGCAGCTTACTCGAGCTGGATACGCAGTATTTT; abundance: NA; j_gene: TRBJ2-3; d_gene: NA; v_gene: TRBV7-2
CDR3aa: CASSSSNQGYEQYF; CDR3nt: TGTGCCAGCAGCTCCTCCAACCAGGGCTACGAGCAGTACTTC; abundance: NA; j_gene: TRBJ2-7; d_gene: NA; v_gene: TRBV7-9
CDR3aa: CSVARDLHYF; CDR3nt: TGCAGCGTTGCCCGGGACCTTCACTATTTT; abundance: once; j_gene: TRBJ2-3; d_gene: NA; v_gene: TRBV29-1
CDR3aa: CASNEGGEAYNEQFF; CDR3nt: TGTGCCAGCAATGAAGGGGGGGAGGCTTACAATGAGCAGTTCTTC; abundance: NA; j_gene: TRBJ2-1; d_gene: NA; v_gene: TRBV5-4
CDR3aa: CASSAALGSSYEQYF; CDR3nt: TGTGCCAGCAGCGCAGCACTTGGGAGCTCCTACGAGCAGTACTTC; abundance: NA; j_gene: TRBJ2-7; d_gene: NA; v_gene: TRBV9
CDR3aa: CASSLVPESSYNEQFF; CDR3nt: TGTGCCAGCAGTCTTGTGCCCGAGAGCTCCTACAATGAGCAGTTCTTC; abundance: NA; j_gene: TRBJ2-1; d_gene: NA; v_gene: TRBV27
CDR3aa: CASSVYRGETQYF; CDR3nt: TGTGCCAGCAGTGTTTACAGGGGAGAGACCCAGTACTTC; abundance: NA; j_gene: TRBJ2-5; d_gene: TRBD1; v_gene: TRBV2
CDR3aa: CASSFGRRGSGNTIYF; CDR3nt: TGTGCCAGCAGCTTTGGGAGGAGGGGATCTGGAAACACCATATATTTT; abundance: NA; j_gene: TRBJ1-3; d_gene: NA; v_gene: TRBV5-5
CDR3aa: CASSLGLYTGELFF; CDR3nt: TGTGCCAGCAGCTTAGGGCTTTACACCGGGGAGCTGTTTTTT; abundance: NA; j_gene: TRBJ2-2; d_gene: NA; v_gene: TRBV11-2
CDR3aa: CASVRDSYGYTF; CDR3nt: TGTGCCAGCGTCCGGGACAGCTATGGCTACACCTTC; abundance: NA; j_gene: TRBJ1-2; d_gene: TRBD1; v_gene: TRBV2
CDR3aa: CASSYTLQLTDTQYF; CDR3nt: TGTGCCAGCAGTTACACCCTCCAACTAACAGATACGCAGTATTTT; abundance: NA; j_gene: TRBJ2-3; d_gene: NA; v_gene: TRBV6-2/TRBV6-3
CDR3aa: CSVGVRGLGPGDEQFF; CDR3nt: TGCAGCGTTGGTGTCCGAGGGCTAGGTCCAGGGGATGAGCAGTTCTTC; abundance: once; j_gene: TRBJ2-1; d_gene: NA; v_gene: TRBV29-1
CDR3aa: CATSRDPGRLGQPQHF; CDR3nt: TGTGCCACCAGCAGAGACCCGGGGCGCTTGGGTCAGCCCCAGCATTTT; abundance: NA; j_gene: TRBJ1-5; d_gene: NA; v_gene: TRBV15
CDR3aa: CASSQGRVSYEQYF; CDR3nt: TGTGCCAGCAGCCAAGGCCGGGTAAGCTACGAGCAGTACTTC; abundance: once; j_gene: TRBJ2-7; d_gene: NA; v_gene: TRBV14
CDR3aa: CASSLTGTGETQYF; CDR3nt: TGTGCCAGCAGCTTAACCGGGACAGGGGAGACCCAGTACTTC; abundance: once; j_gene: TRBJ2-5; d_gene: TRBD1; v_gene: TRBV11-3
CDR3aa: CAWTSRGGRESYNEQFF; CDR3nt: TGTGCCTGGACCTCCCGGGGAGGGCGGGAGTCCTACAATGAGCAGTTCTTC; abundance: NA; j_gene: TRBJ2-1; d_gene: TRBD2; v_gene: TRBV30
CDR3aa: CATMLLRTDTQYF; CDR3nt: TGTGCCACCATGCTACTACGTACAGATACGCAGTATTTT; abundance: NA; j_gene: TRBJ2-3; d_gene: NA; v_gene: TRBV2
CDR3aa: CASRTGTNTDTQYF; CDR3nt: TGTGCCAGCCGAACCGGGACGAACACAGATACGCAGTATTTT; abundance: NA; j_gene: TRBJ2-3; d_gene: NA; v_gene: TRBV27
CDR3aa: CASSQLGSGRRQETQYF; CDR3nt: TGTGCCAGCAGCCAACTCGGTAGCGGGAGGCGTCAAGAGACCCAGTACTTC; abundance: NA; j_gene: TRBJ2-5; d_gene: TRBD2; v_gene: TRBV3-1/TRBV3-2
CDR3aa: CASSQRIRQSDLMFF; CDR3nt: TGTGCCAGCTCGCAGCGAATACGGCAGAGCGATTTGATGTTTTTT; abundance: few; j_gene: TRBJ1-4; d_gene: NA; v_gene: TRBV18
CDR3aa: CASSISGIFAETQYF; CDR3nt: TGTGCCAGCAGCATTAGCGGGATCTTTGCAGAGACCCAGTACTTC; abundance: NA; j_gene: TRBJ2-5; d_gene: TRBD2; v_gene: TRBV7-9
CDR3aa: CASSELSYEQYF; CDR3nt: TGTGCCAGCAGTGAACTTTCCTACGAGCAGTACTTC; abundance: NA; j_gene: TRBJ2-7; d_gene: NA; v_gene: TRBV2
CDR3aa: CASSFAGTEGNTIYF; CDR3nt: TGTGCCAGCAGCTTCGCCGGGACGGAAGGAAACACCATATATTTT; abundance: NA; j_gene: TRBJ1-3; d_gene: NA; v_gene: TRBV11-2
CDR3aa: CASSLEARSYEQYF; CDR3nt: TGTGCCAGCAGCTTAGAGGCGCGCTCCTACGAGCAGTACTTC; abundance: few; j_gene: TRBJ2-7; d_gene: NA; v_gene: TRBV7-8
CDR3aa: CASSFRDREETQYF; CDR3nt: TGTGCCAGCAGCTTTAGGGACAGGGAGGAGACCCAGTACTTC; abundance: once; j_gene: TRBJ2-5; d_gene: TRBD1; v_gene: TRBV7-2
CDR3aa: CASSWPSGSSEQYF; CDR3nt: TGTGCCAGCAGCTGGCCTAGCGGGAGTTCCGAGCAGTACTTC; abundance: NA; j_gene: TRBJ2-7; d_gene: TRBD2; v_gene: TRBV13
CDR3aa: CASSFRVQGLDYEQYF; CDR3nt: TGTGCCAGCAGTTTTAGGGTACAGGGACTCGACTACGAGCAGTACTTC; abundance: once; j_gene: TRBJ2-7; d_gene: NA; v_gene: TRBV27
CDR3aa: CASSSQGLGQFF; CDR3nt: TGTGCCAGCAGTTCACAGGGTCTAGGGCAGTTCTTC; abundance: NA; j_gene: TRBJ2-1; d_gene: NA; v_gene: TRBV28
CDR3aa: CASSFEGAGVSYEQYF; CDR3nt: TGCGCCAGCAGCTTTGAGGGGGCTGGGGTGTCCTACGAGCAGTACTTC; abundance: NA; j_gene: TRBJ2-7; d_gene: TRBD1; v_gene: TRBV5-1
CDR3aa: CATSHGGSGTQYF; CDR3nt: TGTGCCACCAGTCACGGGGGGTCTGGTACGCAGTATTTT; abundance: NA; j_gene: TRBJ2-3; d_gene: TRBD2; v_gene: TRBV24-1
CDR3aa: CASSVGVDRKDYGYTF; CDR3nt: TGTGCCAGCAGCGTAGGGGTTGACAGGAAAGACTATGGCTACACCTTC; abundance: NA; j_gene: TRBJ1-2; d_gene: NA; v_gene: TRBV9
CDR3aa: CAISEWGQSSYNEQFF; CDR3nt: TGTGCCATCAGTGAGTGGGGGCAGAGCTCCTACAATGAGCAGTTCTTC; abundance: NA; j_gene: TRBJ2-1; d_gene: NA; v_gene: TRBV10-3
CDR3aa: CASSPGANTEAFF; CDR3nt: TGTGCCAGCAGCCCCGGAGCGAACACTGAAGCTTTCTTT; abundance: NA; j_gene: TRBJ1-1; d_gene: NA; v_gene: TRBV28
CDR3aa: CASSRGQGVTGELFF; CDR3nt: TGTGCCAGCAGTAGGGGACAGGGCGTGACCGGGGAGCTGTTTTTT; abundance: NA; j_gene: TRBJ2-2; d_gene: TRBD1; v_gene: TRBV6-5
CDR3aa: CASSLDSGSGETQYF; CDR3nt: TGCGCCAGCAGCTTGGATAGCGGGAGTGGGGAGACCCAGTACTTC; abundance: NA; j_gene: TRBJ2-5; d_gene: TRBD2; v_gene: TRBV5-1
CDR3aa: CASSLPLAGNDYEQYF; CDR3nt: TGCGCCAGCAGTCTACCTCTAGCGGGTAACGATTACGAGCAGTACTTC; abundance: NA; j_gene: TRBJ2-7; d_gene: TRBD2; v_gene: TRBV23-1
CDR3aa: CATLDTLNEKLFF; CDR3nt: TGTGCCACCCTGGACACTTTAAATGAAAAACTGTTTTTT; abundance: NA; j_gene: TRBJ1-4; d_gene: NA; v_gene: TRBV25-1
CDR3aa: CASSEGLASEQYF; CDR3nt: TGTGCCAGCAGCGAGGGACTAGCTAGCGAGCAGTACTTC; abundance: NA; j_gene: TRBJ2-7; d_gene: TRBD2; v_gene: TRBV7-2
CDR3aa: CASSGTASPRNTIYF; CDR3nt: TGTGCCAGCAGTGGCACAGCGAGCCCCCGAAACACCATATATTTT; abundance: NA; j_gene: TRBJ1-3; d_gene: NA; v_gene: TRBV2
CDR3aa: CSAVRDTQYF; CDR3nt: TGCAGTGCTGTTCGGGATACGCAGTATTTT; abundance: NA; j_gene: TRBJ2-3; d_gene: NA; v_gene: TRBV20-1
CDR3aa: CASSLRLPDGTDTQYF; CDR3nt: TGTGCCAGCAGCTTACGACTCCCGGACGGCACAGATACGCAGTATTTT; abundance: NA; j_gene: TRBJ2-3; d_gene: NA; v_gene: TRBV7-9
CDR3aa: CSASGLAGGDYEQYF; CDR3nt: TGCAGTGCTAGTGGACTAGCGGGAGGGGACTACGAGCAGTACTTC; abundance: NA; j_gene: TRBJ2-7; d_gene: TRBD2; v_gene: TRBV20-1
CDR3aa: CASSLWPGSGANVLTF; CDR3nt: TGTGCCAGCAGTTTATGGCCAGGGTCCGGGGCCAACGTCCTGACTTTC; abundance: NA; j_gene: TRBJ2-6; d_gene: NA; v_gene: TRBV27
CDR3aa: CASSFSMGSAGEKLFF; CDR3nt: TGTGCCAGCAGCTTCTCGATGGGGTCGGCGGGGGAAAAACTGTTTTTT; abundance: NA; j_gene: TRBJ1-4; d_gene: NA; v_gene: TRBV7-9
CDR3aa: CASSLSGTVNNEQFF; CDR3nt: TGTGCCAGCAGCCTATCCGGGACAGTGAACAATGAGCAGTTCTTC; abundance: NA; j_gene: TRBJ2-1; d_gene: TRBD1; v_gene: TRBV9